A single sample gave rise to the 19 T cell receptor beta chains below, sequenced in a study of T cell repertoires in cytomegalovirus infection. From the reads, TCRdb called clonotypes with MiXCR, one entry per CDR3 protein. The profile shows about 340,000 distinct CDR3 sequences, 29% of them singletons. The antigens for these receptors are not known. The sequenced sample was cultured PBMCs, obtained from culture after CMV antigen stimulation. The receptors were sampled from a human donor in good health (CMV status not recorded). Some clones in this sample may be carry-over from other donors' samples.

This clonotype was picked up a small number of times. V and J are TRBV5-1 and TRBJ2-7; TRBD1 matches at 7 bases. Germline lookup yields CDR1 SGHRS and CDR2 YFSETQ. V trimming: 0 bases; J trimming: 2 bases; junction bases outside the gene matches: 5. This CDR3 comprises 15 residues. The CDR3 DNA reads TGCGCCAGCAGCTTGGTGACAGGGACGCCCTACGAGCAGTACTTC. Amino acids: CASSLVTGTPYEQYF.

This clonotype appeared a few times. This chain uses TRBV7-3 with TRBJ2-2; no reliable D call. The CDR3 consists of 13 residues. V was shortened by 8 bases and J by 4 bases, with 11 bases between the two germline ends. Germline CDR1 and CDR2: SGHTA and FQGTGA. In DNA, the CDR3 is TGTGCCAGCTCTGGGTATACCACCGGGGAGCTGTTTTTT. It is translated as CASSGYTTGELFF.

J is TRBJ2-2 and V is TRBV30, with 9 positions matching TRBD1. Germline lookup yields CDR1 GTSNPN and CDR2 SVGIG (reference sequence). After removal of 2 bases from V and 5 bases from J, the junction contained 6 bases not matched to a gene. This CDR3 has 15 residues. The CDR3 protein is CAWSPWTGVTGELFF. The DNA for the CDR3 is TGTGCCTGGAGTCCTTGGACAGGGGTAACCGGGGAGCTGTTTTTT.

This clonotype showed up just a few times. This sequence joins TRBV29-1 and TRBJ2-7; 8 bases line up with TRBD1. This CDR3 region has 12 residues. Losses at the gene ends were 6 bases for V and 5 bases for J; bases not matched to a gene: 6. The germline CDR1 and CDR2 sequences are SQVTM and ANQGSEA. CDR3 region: CSVTGGLNEQYF. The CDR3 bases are TGCAGCGTCACAGGGGGTTTGAACGAGCAGTACTTC.

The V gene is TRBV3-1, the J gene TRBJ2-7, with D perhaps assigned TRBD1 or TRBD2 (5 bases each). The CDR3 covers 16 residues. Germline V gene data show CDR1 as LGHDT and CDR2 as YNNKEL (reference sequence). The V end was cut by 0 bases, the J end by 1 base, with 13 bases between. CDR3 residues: CASSQEGTTDSYEQYF. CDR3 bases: TGTGCCAGCAGCCAAGAGGGGACGACGGATTCCTACGAGCAGTACTTC.

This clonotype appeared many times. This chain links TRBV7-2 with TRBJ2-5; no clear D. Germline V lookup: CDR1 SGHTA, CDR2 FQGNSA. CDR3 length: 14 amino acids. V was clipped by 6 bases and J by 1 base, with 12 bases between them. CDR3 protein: CASSEDYSQETQYF. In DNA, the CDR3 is TGTGCCAGCAGTGAAGATTACAGCCAAGAGACCCAGTACTTC.

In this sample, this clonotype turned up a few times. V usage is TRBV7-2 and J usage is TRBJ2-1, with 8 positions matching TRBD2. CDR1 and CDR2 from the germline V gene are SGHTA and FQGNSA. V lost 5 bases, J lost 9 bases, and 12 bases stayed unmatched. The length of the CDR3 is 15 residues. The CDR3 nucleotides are TGTGCCAGCAGCCTCACCGGGACTAGACTGATTGAGCAGTTCTTC. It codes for CASSLTGTRLIEQFF.

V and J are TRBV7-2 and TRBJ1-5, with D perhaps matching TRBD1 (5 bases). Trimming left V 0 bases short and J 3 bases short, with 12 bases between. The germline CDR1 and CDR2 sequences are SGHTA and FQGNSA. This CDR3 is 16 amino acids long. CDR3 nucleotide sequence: TGTGCCAGCAGCTTAGCCCCGGGCAGGGACAATCAGCCCCAGCATTTT. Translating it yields CASSLAPGRDNQPQHF. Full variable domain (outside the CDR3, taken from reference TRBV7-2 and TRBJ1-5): GAGVSQSPSNKVTEKGKDVELRCDPISGHTALYWYRQSLGQGLEFLIYFQGNSAPDKSGLPSDRFSAERTGGSVSTLTIQRTQQEDSAVYLCASSLAPGRDNQPQHFGDGTRLSIL.

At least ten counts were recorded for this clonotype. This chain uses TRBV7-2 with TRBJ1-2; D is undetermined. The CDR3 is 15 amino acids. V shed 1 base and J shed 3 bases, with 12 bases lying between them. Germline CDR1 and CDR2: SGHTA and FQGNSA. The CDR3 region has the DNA TGTGCCAGCAGCTTAGGCCAGGCGCCCTACTATGGCTACACCTTC. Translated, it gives CASSLGQAPYYGYTF.

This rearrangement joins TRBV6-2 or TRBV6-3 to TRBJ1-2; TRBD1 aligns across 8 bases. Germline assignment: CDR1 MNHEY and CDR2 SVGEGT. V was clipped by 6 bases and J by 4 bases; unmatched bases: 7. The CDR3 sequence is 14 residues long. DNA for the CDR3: TGTGCCAGCAGGCGACAGGGGCAGACCTATGGCTACACCTTC. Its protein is CASRRQGQTYGYTF.

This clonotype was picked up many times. CDR3 sequence reads: CASRSKDGTYEQYF. CDR3 sequence (DNA): TGTGCCAGCAGATCGAAGGACGGAACCTACGAGCAGTACTTC. This chain links TRBV7-2 with TRBJ2-7; D is ambiguous. CDR3 length: 14 residues. Per the germline V gene, CDR1 is SGHTA and CDR2 is FQGNSA. The ends were cut back, 6 bases at V and 2 bases at J, with 14 bases in the middle.

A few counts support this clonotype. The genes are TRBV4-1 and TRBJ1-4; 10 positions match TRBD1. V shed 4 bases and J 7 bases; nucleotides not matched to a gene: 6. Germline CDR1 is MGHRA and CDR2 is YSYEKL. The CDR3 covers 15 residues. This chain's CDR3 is CASSLTGTGVEKLFF. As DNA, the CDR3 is TGCGCCAGCAGCCTCACCGGGACAGGGGTTGAAAAACTGTTTTTT.

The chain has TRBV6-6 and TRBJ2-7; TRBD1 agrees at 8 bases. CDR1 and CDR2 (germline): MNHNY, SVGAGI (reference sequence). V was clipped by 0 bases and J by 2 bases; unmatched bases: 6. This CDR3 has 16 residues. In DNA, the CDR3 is TGTGCCAGCAGTTACTCGAGCCAGACAGGGGCCTACGAGCAGTACTTC. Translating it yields CASSYSSQTGAYEQYF.

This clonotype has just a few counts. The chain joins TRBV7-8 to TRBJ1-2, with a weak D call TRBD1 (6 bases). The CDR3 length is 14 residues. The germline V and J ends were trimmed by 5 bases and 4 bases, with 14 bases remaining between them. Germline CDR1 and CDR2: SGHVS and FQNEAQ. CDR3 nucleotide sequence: TGTGCCAGCAGCGCCACAGGGATCGGCTATGGCTACACCTTC. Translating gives CASSATGIGYGYTF.

The chain's CDR3 is CASSPTTASSYNEQFF. CDR3 bases: TGCGCCAGCAGCCCCACGACCGCTAGCTCCTACAATGAGCAGTTCTTC. The gene calls are TRBV5-1 and TRBJ2-1; D is unresolved. Trimming removed 4 bases from V and 0 bases from J, with 14 bases in between. Germline V lookup: CDR1 SGHRS, CDR2 YFSETQ. This CDR3 comprises 16 residues.

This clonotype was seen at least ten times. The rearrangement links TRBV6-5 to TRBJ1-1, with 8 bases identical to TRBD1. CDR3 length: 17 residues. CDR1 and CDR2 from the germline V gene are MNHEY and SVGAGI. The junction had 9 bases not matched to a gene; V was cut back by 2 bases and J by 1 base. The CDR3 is CASSYVRDRGKNTEAFF. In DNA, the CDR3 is TGTGCCAGCAGTTACGTTCGAGACAGGGGAAAGAACACTGAAGCTTTCTTT.

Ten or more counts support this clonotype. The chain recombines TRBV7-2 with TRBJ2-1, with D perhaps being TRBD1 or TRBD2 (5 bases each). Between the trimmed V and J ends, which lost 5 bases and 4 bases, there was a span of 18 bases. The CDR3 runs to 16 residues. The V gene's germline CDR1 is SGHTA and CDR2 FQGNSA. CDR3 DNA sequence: TGTGCCAGCAGCCTCTTAGGATTCGGGGCATACAATGAGCAGTTCTTC. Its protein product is CASSLLGFGAYNEQFF.

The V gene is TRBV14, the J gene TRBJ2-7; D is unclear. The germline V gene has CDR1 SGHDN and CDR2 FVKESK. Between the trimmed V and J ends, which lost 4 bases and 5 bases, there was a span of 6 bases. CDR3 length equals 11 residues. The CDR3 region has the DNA TGTGCCAGCAGCCGAACGGACGAGCAGTACTTC. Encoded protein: CASSRTDEQYF. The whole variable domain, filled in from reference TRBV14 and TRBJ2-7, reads EAGVTQFPSHSVIEKGQTVTLRCDPISGHDNLYWYRRVMGKEIKFLLHFVKESKQDESGMPNNRFLAERTGGTYSTLKVQPAELEDSGVYFCASSRTDEQYFGPGTRLTVT.

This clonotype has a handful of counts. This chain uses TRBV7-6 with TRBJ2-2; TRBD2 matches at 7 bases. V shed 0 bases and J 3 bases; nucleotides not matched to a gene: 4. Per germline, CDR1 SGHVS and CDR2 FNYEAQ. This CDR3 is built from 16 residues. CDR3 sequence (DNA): TGTGCCAGCAGCTTAGCGGCGGGGGAGGACACCGGGGAGCTGTTTTTT. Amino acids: CASSLAAGEDTGELFF.